This passage covers 27 T cell receptor beta chains from one sample sequenced in a study of blood T cell repertoires in COVID-19. Produced via immunoSEQ multiplex PCR; TCRdb's table is partial and in-frame only. The sample yields about 110,000 clones, less than 80% seen once. The sample consisted of peripheral blood. The receptor source for this set is a man in his sixties or seventies with active or convalescent COVID-19.

The chain has TRBV29-1 and TRBJ2-1; 7 bases agree with TRBD2. Per the germline V gene, CDR1 is SQVTM and CDR2 is ANQGSEA. With 7 bases clipped from V and 6 bases from J, the junction kept 12 bases outside the gene matches. This CDR3 has 14 amino acids. The DNA of the CDR3 is TGCAGCGCCGCCCCGAGCCTAGCGGTCAATGAGCAGTTCTTC. Translated, it gives CSAAPSLAVNEQFF.

The chain recombines TRBV6-1 with TRBJ1-2; D is unresolved. The V gene's germline CDR1 is MNHNS and CDR2 SASEGT. The CDR3 contains 15 residues. With 2 bases removed from V and 5 bases from J, the gap between germline ends came to 15 bases. CDR3 nucleotide sequence: TGTGCCAGCAGTGAACCGACTGTCCCCCTGTATGGCTACACCTTC. Translated, it gives CASSEPTVPLYGYTF.

This chain connects TRBV5-1 to TRBJ2-2; D gene unclear. CDR1 and CDR2 from the germline V gene are SGHRS and YFSETQ. V was clipped by 3 bases and J by 4 bases, with 13 bases between them. CDR3 length equals 15 residues. The CDR3: CASSSIAPGTGELFF. For the CDR3, the DNA is TGCGCCAGCAGCTCCATCGCGCCGGGCACCGGGGAGCTGTTTTTT.

The rearrangement links TRBV5-1 to TRBJ2-7; 8 nucleotides match TRBD2. Germline CDR1 and CDR2: SGHRS and YFSETQ. This CDR3 has 15 amino acids. J gave up 5 bases and V 0 bases, and 7 bases lay outside the gene matches. The CDR3 DNA follows: TGCGCCAGCAGCTTGGAGCCCAGCGGGAGAAACGAGCAGTACTTC. Protein sequence: CASSLEPSGRNEQYF.

The chain has TRBV5-4 and TRBJ1-1; 7 bases are shared with TRBD1. This CDR3 spans 13 amino acids. The V gene's germline CDR1 is SGHNT and CDR2 YYREEE (reference sequence). J lost 8 bases, V lost 4 bases, and 8 bases had no gene match. CDR3 sequence: CASSLGTEMEAFF. The CDR3 DNA reads as TGTGCCAGCAGCCTAGGGACAGAGATGGAAGCTTTCTTT.

V usage is TRBV4-1 and J usage is TRBJ1-6; possibly TRBD1 for D (6 bases). The CDR3 sequence is 16 residues long. V dropped 1 base and J dropped 9 bases, with 16 bases sitting between them. Per the germline V gene, CDR1 is MGHRA and CDR2 is YSYEKL. CDR3 sequence (DNA): TGCGCCAGCAGCCAAGGTCTCAACAGGGAAATTTCACCCCTCCACTTT. Translated: CASSQGLNREISPLHF.

The V and J genes are TRBV2 and TRBJ1-4; 7 nucleotides align to TRBD1. The CDR3 sequence is 14 residues long. V was pared by 6 bases and J by 2 bases, with 3 bases of the junction left unmatched. From germline, CDR1 is SNHLY and CDR2 FYNNEI. The CDR3 nucleotides are TGTGCCAGCAGCTTGGGACAGACTAATGAAAAACTGTTTTTT. Translation gives CASSLGQTNEKLFF.

Notes on this clone: This specimen includes other DNA sequences encoding the same CDR3. The rearrangement links TRBV29-1 to TRBJ2-1; a possible D gene is TRBD1 (5 bases). The CDR3 has 12 residues. The V end was cut by 1 base, the J end by 7 bases, with 8 bases between. Germline CDR1 and CDR2: SQVTM and ANQGSEA. The CDR3 DNA reads as TGCAGCGTTGAAGGAGCAGGGAATGAGCAGTTCTTC. It yields the protein CSVEGAGNEQFF.

The rearrangement uses TRBV27 and TRBJ1-1, with TRBD1 matching over 7 bases. The germline CDR1 and CDR2 sequences are MNHEY and SMNVEV (reference sequence). The CDR3 extends over 13 amino acids. The trim removed 6 bases at V and 6 bases at J, leaving 7 bases unmatched. The CDR3: CASSSMDRPEAFF. The CDR3 DNA follows: TGTGCCAGCAGCTCAATGGACAGGCCTGAAGCTTTCTTT.

This clone occurred once. V is TRBV5-1 and J is TRBJ2-3, with 8 bases fitting TRBD2. J was trimmed by 6 bases and V by 2 bases; bases with no gene match: 11. Germline CDR1 reads SGHRS; CDR2 reads YFSETQ. The CDR3 length is 16 residues. CDR3 protein: CASSFLAGGAVDTQYF. CDR3 in DNA: TGCGCCAGCAGCTTTCTTGCCGGGGGGGCCGTCGATACGCAGTATTTT.

The genes are TRBV11-3 and TRBJ1-1; 7 nucleotides line up with TRBD1. This CDR3 has 13 residues. The V gene's germline CDR1 is SGHNT and CDR2 YENEEA. Germline trimming cut 5 bases from V and 5 bases from J; bases unmatched to any gene: 5. The CDR3 nucleotides are TGTGCCAGCAGCCGACAGGGCTGGACTGAAGCTTTCTTT. The encoded protein is CASSRQGWTEAFF.

The rearrangement joins TRBV6-1 to TRBJ1-3; weak D call: TRBD1 (5 bases). Trimming took 3 bases from V and 8 from J, leaving 17 bases between them. Germline-derived CDR1 and CDR2 are MNHNS and SASEGT. The CDR3 length is 15 residues. The CDR3 coding sequence is TGTGCCAGCAGTGATCGGCAGGGCGGCGGATACACCATATATTTT. This sequence encodes CASSDRQGGGYTIYF.

V is TRBV5-1 and J is TRBJ2-3; TRBD2 matches 7 bases. V gave up 0 bases and J gave up 4 bases; unmatched junction bases: 8. Germline V lookup: CDR1 SGHRS, CDR2 YFSETQ. This CDR3 contains 16 residues. The CDR3 region is CASSLALAAGADTQYF. DNA for the CDR3: TGCGCCAGCAGCTTGGCTCTAGCGGCTGGTGCAGATACGCAGTATTTT.

CDR3 coding DNA: TGCGCCAGCAGCTTGGGGGGACTAGCGGGAGACGGCTACGAGCAGTACTTC. This codes for CASSLGGLAGDGYEQYF. The chain combines TRBV5-1 with TRBJ2-7, with 14 bases aligning to TRBD2. The CDR3 consists of 17 residues. Trimming removed 0 bases from V and 3 bases from J; junction bases left unmatched: 5. Germline CDR1 and CDR2: SGHRS and YFSETQ.

The V call is TRBV4-1, the J call TRBJ2-5; tentative D call: TRBD2 (6 bases). Germline V gene data show CDR1 as MGHRA and CDR2 as YSYEKL. CDR3 size: 14 residues. The V end was cut by 1 base, the J end by 5 bases, with 11 bases between. As DNA, the CDR3 is TGCGCCAGCAGCCAAGGGAGGGGCCGGGAGACCCAGTACTTC. Amino acids: CASSQGRGRETQYF.

The chain recombines TRBV29-1 with TRBJ2-7; D is perhaps TRBD1 (7 bases). The CDR3 sequence is 12 residues long. V gave up 4 bases and J gave up 4 bases, with 11 bases separating them. In germline, CDR1 is SQVTM, CDR2 ANQGSEA. The CDR3: CSVGRGVYEQYF. DNA for the CDR3: TGCAGCGTTGGCAGGGGGGTTTACGAGCAGTACTTC.

The sample holds one count of this clone. In DNA form, the CDR3 reads TGTGCCAGCAGTTACCCTACAGGGGAGCCCCAGCATTTT. Its protein is CASSYPTGEPQHF. The chain has TRBV6-6 and TRBJ1-5, with 7 bases lining up with TRBD1. CDR1 and CDR2 from the germline V gene are MNHNY and SVGAGI (reference sequence). The CDR3 runs to 13 residues. J was trimmed by 8 bases and V by 2 bases; bases with no gene match: 3.

This chain uses TRBV19 with TRBJ2-1, with 7 bases fitting TRBD2. Trimming at V came to 3 bases and at J to 9 bases, leaving 14 bases not matched to a gene. The CDR3 runs 16 residues. CDR1 and CDR2 (germline): LNHDA, SQIVND (reference sequence). The CDR3 is CASSIIGGSELGEQFF. CDR3 DNA: TGTGCCAGTAGTATCATTGGCGGGAGTGAGCTGGGTGAGCAGTTCTTC.

The rearrangement uses TRBV9 and TRBJ2-7; 8 bases fit TRBD1. V lost 4 bases to trimming and J lost 5 bases; unmatched junction nucleotides: 8. The CDR3 loop spans 14 amino acids. Germline lookup yields CDR1 SGDLS and CDR2 YYNGEE. The CDR3: CASSPRTGINEQYF. Here the CDR3 DNA reads TGTGCCAGCAGCCCCCGGACAGGGATCAACGAGCAGTACTTC.

V gene TRBV7-9 combines with J gene TRBJ2-6; TRBD1 matches 7 bases. The CDR3 runs to 17 residues. Germline-derived CDR1 and CDR2 are SEHNR and FQNEAQ (reference sequence). V was pared by 5 bases and J by 0 bases, with 7 bases of the junction left unmatched. CDR3 DNA sequence: TGTGCCAGCAGCAGACAGGGTTTCGACTCTGGGGCCAACGTCCTGACTTTC. Amino acids: CASSRQGFDSGANVLTF.

The chain combines TRBV5-1 with TRBJ2-5, with TRBD2 identical over 8 bases. The junction had 8 bases not matched to a gene; V was cut back by 1 base and J by 0 bases. Germline V gives CDR1 SGHRS, CDR2 YFSETQ. The CDR3 has 17 amino acids. Written as DNA, the CDR3 is TGCGCCAGCAGCTTGCGTATTGTACTAGCGGACCAAGAGACCCAGTACTTC. Encoded protein: CASSLRIVLADQETQYF.

CDR3 sequence: CASSLYDSSGANVLTF. For the CDR3, the DNA is TGTGCCAGCAGCTTATACGACAGCTCTGGGGCCAACGTCCTGACTTTC. The gene calls are TRBV5-8 and TRBJ2-6; possibly TRBD1 for D (5 bases). In germline, CDR1 is SGHTS, CDR2 YDEGEE. The V end was cut by 2 bases, the J end by 0 bases, with 9 bases between. The CDR3 covers 16 residues.

This clone has just one count. The chain joins TRBV5-6 to TRBJ1-6, with 7 bases lining up with TRBD1. This CDR3 contains 15 residues. The germline CDR1 and CDR2 sequences are SGHDT and YYEEEE. V lost 0 bases to trimming and J lost 7 bases; unmatched junction nucleotides: 4. The CDR3 spells CASSLEGARNSPLHF. For the CDR3, the DNA is TGTGCCAGCAGCTTGGAGGGGGCCCGAAATTCACCCCTCCACTTT.

This chain joins TRBV6-5 and TRBJ1-1, with 8 bases fitting TRBD1. V shed 2 bases and J 5 bases; nucleotides not matched to a gene: 10. The V gene's germline CDR1 is MNHEY and CDR2 SVGAGI. The CDR3 runs to 16 residues. The CDR3 loop reads CASSYNPRTGTTEAFF. CDR3 sequence (DNA): TGTGCCAGCAGTTACAATCCTCGGACAGGGACGACTGAAGCTTTCTTT.

The J gene is TRBJ2-5, the V gene TRBV3-1 (or the pseudogene TRBV3-2); a weak D match, TRBD2 (6 bases). This CDR3 is built from 14 residues. Germline CDR1 and CDR2: LGHDT and YNNKEL (reference sequence). The V end lost 3 bases, the J end lost 2 bases, and 10 bases lay between the germline ends. CDR3 protein: CASSHRREQETQYF. The CDR3 DNA reads TGTGCCAGCAGCCATCGGCGGGAACAAGAGACCCAGTACTTC.

The V gene is TRBV2, the J gene TRBJ2-7, with 11 bases fitting TRBD2. Unmatched junction bases numbered 4, after V lost 5 bases and J lost 4 bases. The germline V gene has CDR1 SNHLY and CDR2 FYNNEI. The CDR3 extends over 14 amino acids. The chain's CDR3 is CASSPGTSGYEQYF. The CDR3 coding sequence is TGTGCCAGCAGTCCCGGGACTAGCGGTTACGAGCAGTACTTC.

The V and J genes are TRBV18 and TRBJ2-1; 8 bases line up with TRBD2. Germline-derived CDR1 and CDR2 are KGHSH and LQKENI. The length of the CDR3 is 14 residues. After removal of 4 bases from V and 6 bases from J, the junction contained 5 bases not matched to a gene. The DNA of the CDR3 is TGTGCCAGCTCACGGGGGACTAGGATCAATGAGCAGTTCTTC. It codes for CASSRGTRINEQFF.